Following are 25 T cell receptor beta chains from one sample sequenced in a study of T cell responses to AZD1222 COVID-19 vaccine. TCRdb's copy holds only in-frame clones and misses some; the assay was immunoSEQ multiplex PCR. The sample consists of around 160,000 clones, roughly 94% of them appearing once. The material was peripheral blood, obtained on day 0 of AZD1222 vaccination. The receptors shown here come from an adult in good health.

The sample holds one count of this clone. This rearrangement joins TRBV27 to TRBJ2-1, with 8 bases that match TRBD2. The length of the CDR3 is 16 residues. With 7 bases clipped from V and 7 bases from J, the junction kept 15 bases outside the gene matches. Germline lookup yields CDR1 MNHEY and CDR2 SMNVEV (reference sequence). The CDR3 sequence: CASTPWSGRGGNEQFF. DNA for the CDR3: TGTGCCAGCACTCCGTGGAGCGGGAGAGGGGGGAATGAGCAGTTCTTC.

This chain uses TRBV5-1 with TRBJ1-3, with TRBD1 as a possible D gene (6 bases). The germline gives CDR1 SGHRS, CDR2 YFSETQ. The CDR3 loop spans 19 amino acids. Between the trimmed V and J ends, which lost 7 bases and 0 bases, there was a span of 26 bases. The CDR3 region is CASRNRSGGTMLSGNTIYF. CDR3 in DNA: TGCGCCAGCCGCAACCGAAGTGGAGGGACAATGCTCTCTGGAAACACCATATATTTT.

CDR3 DNA sequence: TGTGCCAGCAGTCGAGGACAGCCCTCTCGAGCTTTCTTT. This translates into CASSRGQPSRAFF. This chain connects TRBV28 to TRBJ1-1; TRBD1 might be the D (6 bases). The CDR3 runs to 13 residues. The V end was cut by 5 bases, the J end by 10 bases, with 17 bases between. The V gene's germline CDR1 is MDHEN and CDR2 SYDVKM.

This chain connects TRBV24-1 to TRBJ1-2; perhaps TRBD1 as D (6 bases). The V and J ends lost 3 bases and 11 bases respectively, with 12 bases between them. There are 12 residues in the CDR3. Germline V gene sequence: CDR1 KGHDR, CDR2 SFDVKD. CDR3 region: CATSDAKGGYTF. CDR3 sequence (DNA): TGTGCCACCAGTGATGCAAAGGGGGGATACACCTTC.

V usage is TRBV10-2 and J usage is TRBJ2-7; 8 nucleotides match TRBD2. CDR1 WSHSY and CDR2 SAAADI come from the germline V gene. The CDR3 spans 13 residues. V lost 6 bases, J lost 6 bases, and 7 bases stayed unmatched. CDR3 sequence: CASRNRLAGEQYF. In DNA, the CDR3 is TGCGCCAGCAGAAATAGGCTAGCGGGCGAGCAGTACTTC.

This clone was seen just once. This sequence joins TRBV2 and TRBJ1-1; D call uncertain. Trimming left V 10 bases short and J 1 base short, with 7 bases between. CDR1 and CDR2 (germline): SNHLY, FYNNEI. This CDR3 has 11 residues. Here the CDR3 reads CATRQNTEAFF. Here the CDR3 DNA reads TGTGCCACCCGACAGAACACTGAAGCTTTCTTT.

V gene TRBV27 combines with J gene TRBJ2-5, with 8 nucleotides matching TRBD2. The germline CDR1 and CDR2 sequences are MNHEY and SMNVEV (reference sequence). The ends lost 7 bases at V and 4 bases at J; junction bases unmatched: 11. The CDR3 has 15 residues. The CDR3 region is CASIPSGRLGETQYF. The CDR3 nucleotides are TGTGCCAGCATACCGAGCGGGAGACTGGGAGAGACCCAGTACTTC.

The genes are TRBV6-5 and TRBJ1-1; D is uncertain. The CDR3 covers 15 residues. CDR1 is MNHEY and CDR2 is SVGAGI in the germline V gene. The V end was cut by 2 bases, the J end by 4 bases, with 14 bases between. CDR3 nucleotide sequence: TGTGCCAGCAGTTACGGAGGAGGAATGAGCACTGAAGCTTTCTTT. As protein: CASSYGGGMSTEAFF.

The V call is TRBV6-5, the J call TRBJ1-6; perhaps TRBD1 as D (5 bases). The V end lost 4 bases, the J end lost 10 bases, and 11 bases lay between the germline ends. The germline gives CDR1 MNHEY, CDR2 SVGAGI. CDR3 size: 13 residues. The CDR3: CASSSGLWSPLHF. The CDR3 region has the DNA TGTGCCAGCAGTTCAGGGTTGTGGTCACCCCTCCACTTT.

CDR3 in amino acids: CASSAGYGYTF. CDR3 DNA: TGCGCCAGCAGTGCGGGCTATGGCTACACCTTC. V and J are TRBV5-1 and TRBJ1-2; no definite D call. V was pared by 5 bases and J by 4 bases, with 6 bases between. Germline loops: CDR1 SGHRS, CDR2 YFSETQ. The CDR3 is made up of 11 amino acids.

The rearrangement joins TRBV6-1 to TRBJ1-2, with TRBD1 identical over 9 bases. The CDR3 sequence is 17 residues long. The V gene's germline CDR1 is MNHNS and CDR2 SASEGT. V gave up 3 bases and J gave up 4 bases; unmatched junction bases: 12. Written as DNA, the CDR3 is TGTGCCAGCAGTGATGGACAGGGGAGGACCGTAGGCTATGGCTACACCTTC. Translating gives CASSDGQGRTVGYGYTF.

In DNA, the CDR3 is TGTGCCAGCAGCCAAGGTGGGGGGGGAACCACTGAAGCTTTCTTT. This translates into CASSQGGGGTTEAFF. J is TRBJ1-1 and V is TRBV14; a weak D match, TRBD1 (5 bases). CDR1 and CDR2 from the germline V gene are SGHDN and FVKESK. Trimming removed 1 base at V and 4 bases at J, with 13 bases between. The CDR3 spans 15 residues.

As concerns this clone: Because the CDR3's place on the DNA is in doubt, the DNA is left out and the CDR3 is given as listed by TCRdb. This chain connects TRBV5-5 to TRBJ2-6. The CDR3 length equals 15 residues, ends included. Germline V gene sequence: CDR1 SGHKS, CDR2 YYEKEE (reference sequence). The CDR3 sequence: CASILDGSGANVLTF.

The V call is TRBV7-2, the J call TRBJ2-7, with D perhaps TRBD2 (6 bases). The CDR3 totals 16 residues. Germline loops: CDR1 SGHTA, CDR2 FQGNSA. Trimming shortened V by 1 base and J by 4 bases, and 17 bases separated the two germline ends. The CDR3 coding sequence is TGTGCCAGCAGCTTAGATACTAGCCAGTATATATACGAGCAGTACTTC. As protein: CASSLDTSQYIYEQYF.

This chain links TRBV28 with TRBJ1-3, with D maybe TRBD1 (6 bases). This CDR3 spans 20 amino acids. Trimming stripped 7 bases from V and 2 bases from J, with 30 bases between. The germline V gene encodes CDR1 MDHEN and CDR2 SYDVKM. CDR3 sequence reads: CASTPQGRISLDSPGNTIYF. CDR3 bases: TGTGCCAGCACCCCACAGGGAAGAATTTCTCTCGATTCTCCTGGAAACACCATATATTTT.

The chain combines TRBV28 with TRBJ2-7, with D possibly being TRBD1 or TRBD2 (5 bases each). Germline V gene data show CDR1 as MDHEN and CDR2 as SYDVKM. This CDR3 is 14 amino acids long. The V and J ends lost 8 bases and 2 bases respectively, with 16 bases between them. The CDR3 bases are TGTGCCAGCCGGGCCGGGACGGGGACCTACGAGCAGTACTTC. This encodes CASRAGTGTYEQYF.

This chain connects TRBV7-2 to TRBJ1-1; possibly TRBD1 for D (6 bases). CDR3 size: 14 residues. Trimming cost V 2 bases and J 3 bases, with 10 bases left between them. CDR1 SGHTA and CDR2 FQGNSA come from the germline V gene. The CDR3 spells CASSLYTGHTEAFF. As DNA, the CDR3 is TGTGCCAGCAGCTTATACACAGGGCACACTGAAGCTTTCTTT.

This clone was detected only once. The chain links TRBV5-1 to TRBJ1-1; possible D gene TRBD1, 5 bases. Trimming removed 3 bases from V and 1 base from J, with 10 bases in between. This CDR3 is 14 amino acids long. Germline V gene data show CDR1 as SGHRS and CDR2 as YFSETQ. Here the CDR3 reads CASSSLGRNTEAFF. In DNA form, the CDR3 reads TGCGCCAGCAGCTCCCTGGGGCGGAACACTGAAGCTTTCTTT. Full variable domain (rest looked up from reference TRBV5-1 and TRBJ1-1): KAGVTQTPRYLIKTRGQQVTLSCSPISGHRSVSWYQQTPGQGLQFLFEYFSETQRNKGNFPGRFSGRQFSNSRSEMNVSTLELGDSALYLCASSSLGRNTEAFFGQGTRLTVV.

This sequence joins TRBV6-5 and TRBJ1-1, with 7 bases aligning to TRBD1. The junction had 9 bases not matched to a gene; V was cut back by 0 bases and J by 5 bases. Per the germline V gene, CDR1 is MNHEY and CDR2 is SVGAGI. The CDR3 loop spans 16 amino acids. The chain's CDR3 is CASSYSTGFRRTEAFF. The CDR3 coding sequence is TGTGCCAGCAGTTACTCGACAGGGTTCAGAAGGACTGAAGCTTTCTTT.

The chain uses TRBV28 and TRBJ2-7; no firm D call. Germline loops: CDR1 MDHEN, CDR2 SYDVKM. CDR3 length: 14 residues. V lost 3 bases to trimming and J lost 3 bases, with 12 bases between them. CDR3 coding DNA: TGTGCCAGCAGTTTGAGGCAGGCCGTCTACGAGCAGTACTTC. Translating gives CASSLRQAVYEQYF.

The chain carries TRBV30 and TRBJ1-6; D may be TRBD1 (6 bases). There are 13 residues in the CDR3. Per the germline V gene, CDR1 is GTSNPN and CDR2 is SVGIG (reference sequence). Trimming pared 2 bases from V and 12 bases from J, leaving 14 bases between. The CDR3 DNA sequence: TGTGCCTGGAGTCCCACAGGGTTGGAACCCCTCCACTTT. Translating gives CAWSPTGLEPLHF.

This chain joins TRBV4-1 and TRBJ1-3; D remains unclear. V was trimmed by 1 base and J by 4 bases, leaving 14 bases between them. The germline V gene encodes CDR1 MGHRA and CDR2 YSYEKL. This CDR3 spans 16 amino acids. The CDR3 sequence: CASSQVARQRGNTIYF. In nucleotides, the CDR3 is TGCGCCAGCAGCCAAGTAGCCAGACAACGAGGAAACACCATATATTTT.

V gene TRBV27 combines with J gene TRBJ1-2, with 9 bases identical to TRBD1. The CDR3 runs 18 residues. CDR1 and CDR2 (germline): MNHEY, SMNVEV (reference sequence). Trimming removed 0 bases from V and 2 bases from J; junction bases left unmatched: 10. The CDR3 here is CASSLSAIQGARNYGYTF. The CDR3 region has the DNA TGTGCCAGCAGTTTATCGGCAATACAGGGGGCGAGGAACTATGGCTACACCTTC.

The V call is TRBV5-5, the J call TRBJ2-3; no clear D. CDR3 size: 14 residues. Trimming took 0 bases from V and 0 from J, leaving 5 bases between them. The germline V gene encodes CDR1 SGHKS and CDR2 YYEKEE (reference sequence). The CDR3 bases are TGTGCCAGCAGCTTGGCCTCCAGCACAGATACGCAGTATTTT. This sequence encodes CASSLASSTDTQYF.

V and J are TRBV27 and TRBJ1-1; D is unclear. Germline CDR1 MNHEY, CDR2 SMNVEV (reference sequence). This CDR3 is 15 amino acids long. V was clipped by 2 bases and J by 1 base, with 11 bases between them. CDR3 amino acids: CASSLAATKNTEAFF. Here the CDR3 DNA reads TGTGCCAGCAGTTTAGCGGCAACAAAGAACACTGAAGCTTTCTTT.